This TCR beta chain derives from a study of cytotoxic CD8 clonotypes in ibrutinib-treated CLL listed by TCRdb under 2021. Background for the entire study: The cohort was composed of approximately 11 relapsed/refractory and around 15 treatment-naive patients; IGHV unmutated status was identified in approximately 17 patients. Responses were partial in around 24 patients and complete in 2; after median 68 months follow-up, some 15 stayed in remission and 12 progressed. The response samples were drawn at a median of 12 months into treatment, with a range of roughly 6 to 36 months. On average, each sample yielded 255,043 productive templates and 85,000 to 95,000 productive rearrangements. Of the approximately 87 people in the trial, around 26 had longitudinal samples available. Cryopreserved peripheral blood mononuclear cells were collected at three points: before therapy, at response, and at either sustained remission or disease progression. Every sample from remission and from progressive disease was obtained while the patients were still on ibrutinib.

Worth noting for this clone: Its specific antigen is unknown. One base away there is no much larger clone; base qualities are not given.

The germline V end is reduced by 3 bases and the J end by 9 bases; junction bases left unmatched: 6. From its cysteine to its phenylalanine, the CDR3 spans 14 amino acids. Just CDR3 DNA is preserved here, 42 bases in frame from base 1. Sequences KGHSH (CDR1) and LQKENI (CDR2) are obtained from the germline V gene. Sample time point, as interpreted from the label and publication: approximately 25 months on ibrutinib. For TCR beta library preparation, about 2 micrograms of genomic DNA were isolated from cryopreserved PBMCs. Longitudinal blood samples from CLL patients on ibrutinib monotherapy were analyzed using high-throughput TCR beta sequencing. The patients were enrolled in a single-center, open-label phase 2 trial of ibrutinib monotherapy. The paper's findings and limits, for the study overall: Sampling times were not matched between sustained-remission and progressing patients, and lymph node repertoires were not studied. Baseline clonality exceeded that of age-matched healthy donors and correlated strongly with circulating CD8+ T-cell counts. At ibrutinib response clonality went up, during sustained remission it held steady, and at progression it dropped back toward baseline. Public clonotypes were rare and either shrank or stayed stable during treatment, and the rise in clonality at ibrutinib response reflected expansion of private clonotypes.

The goal of deep resolution MiSeq sequencing was a depth between 1 in 1 million and 1 in 200,000 T cells, and coverage averaged 10x per clonotype. TCR beta libraries were generated with the immunoSEQ hsTCRB Kit. The original methods were these. Data were analyzed with ImmunoSEQ Data Assistant and ImmunoSEQ Analyzer, with V, D and J genes assigned per IMGT definitions. Clonality, which ranges from 0 to 1, was calculated as one minus the normalized Shannon entropy of productive rearrangement frequencies. Only overrepresented clonotypes making up at least 0.05% of each patient's repertoire were included in the public clonotype analysis. Thirteen age-matched healthy donor repertoires from immuneACCESS were used as controls for clonality. TCRdb provides this immuneACCESS table in a form limited to in-frame rearrangements. Some clones are lacking; in checked studies, under half of them reflect an unresolved V gene, and why the rest are absent is not known. V, J and clone size are those of that table, while D and trimming were read from the DNA. This sample holds 160,000 or so clones; approximately 80% were observed only once. About 4.5% of the sample is held by the ten biggest clonotypes.

The source was PBMCs, collected after 24 months of ibrutinib treatment. This chain joins TRBV18 to TRBJ2-1, and 9 bases in between align with TRBD1. The receptor's source is a human donor with chronic lymphocytic leukemia. The DNA is TGTGCCAGCTCACCGGACAGGGGAAGGGGTGAGCAGTTCTTC. Its amino acids are CASSPDRGRGEQFF.